Listed here is a single T cell receptor beta chain. The antigen is undetermined. The junction departs from germline at one end; a sequencing error may be responsible. The CDR3 has 13 residues. Germline CDR1 DFQATT, CDR2 SNEGSKA (reference sequence). The data were obtained in a study of tumor and adjacent non-tumor tissue in lung cancer. Background on the study: Patients comprised approximately eleven adenocarcinoma, a couple of squamous cell carcinoma and 1 small cell lung cancer. Samples averaged about 3.8 million productive TCRbeta reads each. Aged about 30 to 76 years, patients included under 13 men and roughly 5 women with stage I to III disease.

TCRbeta libraries were built with three rounds of nested PCR, modified from ARM-PCR. A single record per CDR3 protein comes from TCRdb applying MiXCR to the multiplex PCR reads. The sample includes 100,000 to 150,000 distinct CDR3 sequences, about 66% of them seen just once. Study-level points and caveats: Shorter survival was associated with higher TCR diversity in tumors.

No cell sorting was done before RNA was extracted from the tissue. Material: lung tumor tissue. The V call is TRBV20-1, the J call TRBJ2-5; D is perhaps TRBD1 or TRBD2 (5 bases each). The clonotype was recovered from a man aged 25-45 years with non-small cell lung cancer. The CDR3 here is CSAKARGQQTQYF. The CDR3 coding sequence is TGCAGTGCTAAAGCGAGGGGCCAACAGACCCAGTACTTC.